This is a list of T cell receptor beta chains from one sample in a study of human T cells and chemical hapten exposure. TCRdb redid the calling of the RACE reads with MiXCR, one entry per CDR3 protein. Of around 52,000 distinct CDR3 sequences listed, approximately 9.3% were seen once; the top ten hold 13%. The sample consisted of whole blood, taken in connection with sensitization to the hapten diphenylcyclopropenone (DPC). The receptors derive from a woman aged 40 to 49 with alopecia areata. Some clones in this sample may be carry-over from other donors' samples. Both conserved end residues are trimmed from each CDR3. A D gene is named only where the DNA matches it firmly.

d_call,v_call,j_call,cdr3_aa
-,TRBV3-1,TRBJ1-2,ASSQGQVNYGYT
-,TRBV7-2,TRBJ2-3,ASSLGWAGTTTDTQY
-,TRBV2,TRBJ2-3,ASSDSGSTDTQY
-,TRBV12-3/TRBV12-4,TRBJ1-4,ASSLAKGNSNEKLF
-,TRBV29-1,TRBJ2-3,SVEPRTVAFTDTQY
-,TRBV25-1,TRBJ2-5,ASGPPTGAGETQY
-,TRBV3-1,TRBJ1-1,ASSQDRVEAF
-,TRBV5-6,TRBJ1-1,ASSFRTANTEAF
-,TRBV4-1,TRBJ2-2,ASSQVGGELF
-,TRBV7-2,TRBJ2-7,ASSVTDYEQY
-,TRBV20-1,TRBJ1-3,SGRESGNTIY
TRBD1,TRBV14,TRBJ2-2,ASSPWTGITGELF
-,TRBV14,TRBJ2-2,ASSQDLKNTGELF
-,TRBV7-8,TRBJ1-5,ASSFGLGPQPQH
-,TRBV11-2,TRBJ2-7,ASSGGPGRPTYEQY
TRBD1,TRBV12-3/TRBV12-4,TRBJ1-2,ASSTGDRTRLGYT
-,TRBV2,TRBJ2-1,ASSESGLPYNEQF
-,TRBV3-1,TRBJ1-1,ASSPHGLLDTEAF
-,TRBV28,TRBJ1-5,ASNPGSNQPQH
-,TRBV7-6,TRBJ2-7,ASSPDTYEQY
-,TRBV11-2,TRBJ2-5,ASTQKAVGETQY
-,TRBV2,TRBJ1-4,ASQPTGRGLVEKLF
TRBD1,TRBV5-1,TRBJ2-3,ASRKRQGSTDTQY
-,TRBV24-1,TRBJ2-7,ATSFLGHSYEQY